This T cell receptor (beta chain) originates from a study of cytomegalovirus exposure and HLA in healthy donors. Study results and limitations: Several top significant clusters appeared, in a later analysis, to be linked to common viral pathogens. For presence/absence analyses, sequencing depth was assumed to be roughly uniform across donors.

With regard to this clone: Its antigen is not known.

Healthy donors of bone marrow made up the group. Both 60 Vbeta primers and 13 Jbeta primers went into the PCR. Profiling relied on immunoSEQ multiplex PCR, and the TCRdb table lists in-frame clones only, not all of them. The top ten clones hold approximately 0.73% of a sample with about 180,000 clones, 70% to 80% of them seen once. V lost 3 bases and J 6 bases, leaving 14 bases between the germline ends. The CDR3 spans 15 residues. Germline V CDR1 and CDR2: LNHDA, SQIVND (reference sequence). This chain connects TRBV19 to TRBJ2-2; perhaps TRBD1 as D (6 bases). The receptor was derived from a woman in her 40s in good health and CMV-seronegative. The sequenced sample consisted of PBMCs. In DNA form, the CDR3 reads TGTGCCAGTAGTATTGTAGGACAGTACCCCGGGGAGCTGTTTTTT. Its translation: CASSIVGQYPGELFF.